This T cell receptor (beta chain) was recovered during a study of blood T cell repertoires in COVID-19. Looking at the study overall: There were acute and convalescent COVID-19 samples, and they came from the United States, Italy and Spain.

The cohort comprised adults aged about 18 to 90 years residing in under 25 US areas. Participants had their cohort set by participant-reported clinical history. Profiled with immunoSEQ multiplex PCR; TCRdb holds only in-frame clones, not every one. Of 430,000 or so clones listed, around 87% are singletons. Germline V gene lookup returns CDR1 PRHDT and CDR2 FYEKMQ (reference sequence). Losses at the gene ends were 6 bases for V and 7 bases for J; bases not matched to a gene: 9. CDR3 size: 14 residues. This chain links TRBV13 with TRBJ2-7, with TRBD2 matching over 10 bases. The sequencing input was PBMCs or T cells enriched from blood (not recorded which). This TCR derives from a woman in her thirties or forties who had recovered from COVID-19. The CDR3 region is CASSFSGRSWEQYF. The CDR3 nucleotides read TGTGCCAGCAGTTTTAGCGGGAGGTCGTGGGAGCAGTACTTC.